This T cell receptor (beta chain) was obtained from a study of CD8 T cells in Susac syndrome (dated by TCRdb to about 2019). With respect to the entire study: The study used repertoire sequencing to test whether antigen drove CD8+ T cell activation and differentiation in Susac syndrome. Study-wide conclusions, independent of this receptor: The study acknowledged that relatively few individuals were included in the TCR sequencing and HLA analysis.

RNA was extracted using the RNeasy kit, and roughly 0.5 to 1 ug of the RNA was reverse transcribed with random hexamers. TCR beta CDR3 regions were amplified with the immunoSEQ multiplex PCR assay covering 54 Vbeta and 13 Jbeta segments. PCR amplification bias was corrected by using a synthetic template baseline for primer optimization and computational correction. Per the source publication's procedure: Only productive sequences were kept, with reads annotated to V, D and J genes according to IMGT and analyzed in immunoSEQ Analyzer. Clonality was computed as one minus Shannon entropy normalized by log2 of the number of productive unique sequences. For each patient and control, public and private clones were evaluated within the 100 most prevalent clones. Clones were defined as Susac-specific if absent from the healthy and MS cohorts, from around 1,100 published viral clones and from other ImmuneACCESS disease sequences. Starting from the raw public reads, TCRdb applied fastp trimming at Q25, assembled clones with MiXCR and retained in-frame beta chains. Every entry covers one CDR3 protein and lists the most common genes and DNA from its rows. TCRdb, not the original authors, processed these V and J calls. The sample table contains 300,000 or so distinct CDR3 sequences; only one count was recorded for roughly nine tenths of them. The ten biggest clones cover 0.06% to 0.075% of the sample.

High-throughput TCR beta sequencing profiled peripheral blood CD8+ and CD4+ T cells from healthy donors, Susac syndrome patients and multiple sclerosis patients. Treatment-naive patients with stable or active relapsing-remitting disease fulfilling revised McDonald criteria were used as multiple sclerosis controls. CD8+ TEMRA cells were enriched by FACS, while bulk CD8+ and CD4+ T cells were purified by magnetic negative isolation. Blood was collected in EDTA tubes and processed within 24 hours, with PBMCs isolated through density gradient centrifugation. PBMCs intended for TCR sequencing were cryopreserved in liquid nitrogen and were subsequently thawed in a 37 degrees C water bath. A purity of at least 90% was achieved for sorted or isolated CD4+, CD8+ and CD8+ TEMRA cells. Concerning this clonotype itself: This clone's antigen is unknown. Base qualities are missing; no much larger clone stands one base away.

Sequenced sample: CD4+ T cells from PBMCs. The TCR comes from a human donor with multiple sclerosis.

This receptor has the CDR3 CSARGTGELFF. DNA sequence: TGCAGTGCTAGGGGAACCGGGGAGCTGTTTTTT. This chain joins TRBV20-1 to TRBJ2-2, with no confidently assigned D gene. Taken from cysteine to phenylalanine, the CDR3 has 11 residues. Solely the CDR3 DNA is kept, with 33 bases framed from the first base. The germline ends are 4 bases apart after V is trimmed by 3 bases and J by 5 bases. Based on the germline V gene (reference sequence), the CDR1 and CDR2 sequences are DFQATT and SNEGSKA.